This T cell receptor beta chain was sequenced during a study of regulatory T cells in long-lasting Graves disease. Described time point: newly diagnosed GD, antithyroid drugs for less than 3 months. PBMC RNA was the source of the TCR library. This clonotype was counted at least ten times. In building TCR beta libraries, iRepertoire HTBI primers were used together with Arm-PCR of CDR3 regions. TCRdb reanalysed the multiplex PCR reads using MiXCR and keeps one entry per CDR3 protein. The sample includes about 440,000 distinct CDR3 sequences, approximately 16% of them seen just once. These data were also reused for a study on T cells in Graves' hyperthyroidism and ophthalmopathy.

The source of this sequence is a woman between 18 and 29 years old with Graves disease. Here the sequenced sample was peripheral blood mononuclear cells (PBMCs), taken at new diagnosis, from a patient treated with antithyroid drugs.

The CDR3 sequence is CASGGYRSYEQYF. The CDR3 region has the DNA TGTGCCAGCGGCGGTTACCGCTCCTACGAGCAGTACTTC. The rearrangement links TRBV28 to TRBJ2-7, with D uncertain. The CDR3 sequence is 13 residues long. Germline-derived CDR1 and CDR2 are MDHEN and SYDVKM. The V gene lost 8 bases and the J gene lost 0 bases, with 11 bases spanning the gap.